The next 20 T cell receptor beta chains were all read from a single sample in a study of blood T cell repertoires in COVID-19. This table comes from immunoSEQ multiplex PCR, and its TCRdb copy is limited to in-frame clones, with some not included. The sample consists of over 120,000 clones, about 87% of them appearing once. Source material: peripheral blood. Every receptor here comes from a woman aged 45 to 65 with acute or convalescent COVID-19.

The gene calls are TRBV3-1 (or the pseudogene TRBV3-2) and TRBJ2-3; D gene ambiguous. Trimming removed 4 bases from V and 0 bases from J, with 8 bases in between. Germline V CDR1 and CDR2: LGHDT, YNNKEL (reference sequence). There are 14 residues in the CDR3. CDR3 protein: CASSLTTSTDTQYF. CDR3 bases: TGTGCCAGCAGCCTAACGACTAGCACAGATACGCAGTATTTT.

This clone was seen just once. Relative to the germline gene, one junction end is altered; a read error may explain this. The chain employs TRBV4-2 and TRBJ2-1, with a weak D call TRBD2 (5 bases). Germline CDR1 and CDR2: LGHNA and YNFKEQ. The CDR3 extends over 16 amino acids. The CDR3 nucleotides are TGTGCCAGCAGCGAAGAGTTCCTAGCCCCCTACAATGAGCAGTTCTTC. Translating it yields CASSEEFLAPYNEQFF.

The chain links TRBV5-1 to TRBJ1-1, with D perhaps matching TRBD1 (6 bases). Trimming took off 7 bases at V and 0 bases at J, with 10 bases between the two ends. Germline CDR1 reads SGHRS; CDR2 reads YFSETQ. This CDR3 has 13 residues. The CDR3 DNA reads TGCGCCAGCGTCCGGGACATGAACACTGAAGCTTTCTTT. Protein product: CASVRDMNTEAFF.

The V gene is TRBV9, the J gene TRBJ1-3; tentative D call: TRBD1 (6 bases). CDR1 and CDR2 (germline): SGDLS, YYNGEE. Trimming took off 0 bases at V and 2 bases at J, with 18 bases between the two ends. There are 18 residues in the CDR3. The CDR3 reads CASSVDSVGGGPGNTIYF. DNA of the CDR3: TGTGCCAGCAGCGTAGATTCGGTCGGTGGGGGCCCTGGAAACACCATATATTTT.

The rearrangement uses TRBV5-1 and TRBJ1-6, with 7 bases matching TRBD1. The V segment lost 4 bases and the J segment 8 bases; nucleotides outside the gene matches: 9. The CDR3 extends over 15 amino acids. Germline V lookup: CDR1 SGHRS, CDR2 YFSETQ. CDR3 region: CASSGKTGQHSPLHF. The CDR3 nucleotides are TGCGCCAGCAGCGGGAAGACAGGGCAACATTCACCCCTCCACTTT.

This chain links TRBV5-6 with TRBJ2-1, with 7 bases fitting TRBD2. Looked up from germline, CDR1 is SGHDT and CDR2 is YYEEEE. V gave up 2 bases and J gave up 7 bases; unmatched junction bases: 0. The CDR3 runs 12 residues. In nucleotides, the CDR3 is TGTGCCAGCAGCTTCGGGAGGAATGAGCAGTTCTTC. Residues: CASSFGRNEQFF.

The V and J genes are TRBV29-1 and TRBJ2-1, with TRBD1 matching 8 bases. V was pared by 7 bases and J by 9 bases, with 5 bases of the junction left unmatched. This CDR3 is 11 amino acids long. The germline CDR1 and CDR2 sequences are SQVTM and ANQGSEA. CDR3 nucleotides: TGCAGCGAGACGACAGGGGTTGAGCAGTTCTTC. Protein: CSETTGVEQFF.

The chain couples TRBV28 to TRBJ1-5, with 11 bases aligning to TRBD1. This CDR3 region has 15 residues. V trimming: 7 bases; J trimming: 3 bases; junction bases outside the gene matches: 5. CDR1 and CDR2 from the germline V gene are MDHEN and SYDVKM. The CDR3 region is CASTRTGGSNQPQHF. The CDR3, as DNA: TGTGCCAGCACTAGGACAGGGGGCTCCAATCAGCCCCAGCATTTT.

The chain recombines TRBV7-9 with TRBJ2-7, with D maybe TRBD1 (6 bases). This CDR3 contains 14 residues. Trimming took 5 bases from V and 4 from J, leaving 15 bases between them. CDR1 and CDR2 from the germline V gene are SEHNR and FQNEAQ (reference sequence). CDR3 sequence: CASSPGQNGYEQYF. The CDR3 region has the DNA TGTGCCAGCAGCCCCGGACAGAACGGGTACGAGCAGTACTTC.

This clone was recorded once. V and J are TRBV7-3 and TRBJ2-3; 9 bases map to TRBD2. V lost 0 bases, J lost 4 bases, and 5 bases stayed unmatched. This CDR3 contains 16 residues. Per the germline V gene, CDR1 is SGHTA and CDR2 is FQGTGA. DNA for the CDR3: TGTGCCAGCAGCTTAACGGCGGGAGGGCCGGCAGATACGCAGTATTTT. Residues: CASSLTAGGPADTQYF. Full variable domain (outside the CDR3, taken from reference TRBV7-3 and TRBJ2-3): GAGVSQTPSNKVTEKGKYVELRCDPISGHTALYWYRQSLGQGPEFLIYFQGTGAADDSGLPNDRFFAVRPEGSVSTLKIQRTERGDSAVYLCASSLTAGGPADTQYFGPGTRLTVL.

The chain links TRBV27 to TRBJ2-3; D is perhaps TRBD1 (5 bases). The germline V and J ends were trimmed by 6 bases and 0 bases, with 13 bases remaining between them. This CDR3 has 15 residues. The germline gives CDR1 MNHEY, CDR2 SMNVEV (reference sequence). Here the CDR3 DNA reads TGTGCCAGCAGACGGGCAGGGTCTAGCACAGATACGCAGTATTTT. This codes for CASRRAGSSTDTQYF.

The chain recombines TRBV28 with TRBJ2-7; TRBD2 matches at 7 bases. The CDR3 runs to 14 residues. Looked up from germline, CDR1 is MDHEN and CDR2 is SYDVKM. V shed 5 bases, J shed 7 bases, and the junction held 11 bases outside the gene matches. CDR3 nucleotide sequence: TGTGCCAGCAGTCCCTGGACTAGTGTGGAAGAGCAGTACTTC. Its translation: CASSPWTSVEEQYF.

This rearrangement joins TRBV24-1 to TRBJ1-2, with D perhaps matching TRBD1 (6 bases). V was trimmed by 4 bases and J by 8 bases, leaving 19 bases between them. CDR1 and CDR2 from the germline V gene are KGHDR and SFDVKD. There are 15 residues in the CDR3. The CDR3 region is CATSDSNRVWQGYTF. The CDR3 DNA reads TGTGCCACCAGTGACTCAAACAGGGTATGGCAAGGCTACACCTTC.

This clone was seen a few times. The V call is TRBV15, the J call TRBJ1-5; D is perhaps TRBD1 (6 bases). Trimming stripped 0 bases from V and 6 bases from J, with 12 bases between. CDR3 size: 15 residues. Germline values: CDR1 LNHNV, CDR2 YYDKDF (reference sequence). CDR3 region: CATSRDPGGGQPQHF. CDR3 nucleotides: TGTGCCACCAGCAGAGATCCGGGAGGGGGTCAGCCCCAGCATTTT.

The V and J genes are TRBV4-1 and TRBJ1-1; TRBD1 aligns across 9 bases. V was pared by 4 bases and J by 0 bases, with 12 bases of the junction left unmatched. Germline V CDR1 and CDR2: MGHRA, YSYEKL. This CDR3 is built from 18 residues. CDR3 loop: CASSLGQGSRGMNTEAFF. The CDR3 DNA is TGCGCCAGCAGCCTAGGACAGGGGAGCAGGGGCATGAACACTGAAGCTTTCTTT.

The gene calls are TRBV11-3 and TRBJ2-2; TRBD1 aligns across 9 bases. V lost 3 bases, J lost 6 bases, and 5 bases stayed unmatched. Germline values: CDR1 SGHNT, CDR2 YENEEA. CDR3 size: 15 residues. The CDR3 DNA reads TGTGCCAGCAGCTTCTCGGGACAGGGTCCCGGGGAGCTGTTTTTT. Amino acids: CASSFSGQGPGELFF.

This clone was recorded once. V usage is TRBV27 and J usage is TRBJ1-5; D remains ambiguous. The CDR3 runs 14 residues. Germline CDR1 MNHEY, CDR2 SMNVEV (reference sequence). Trimming pared 2 bases from V and 7 bases from J, leaving 12 bases between. CDR3 sequence reads: CASSLGLAGQPQHF. The CDR3 nucleotides read TGTGCCAGCAGTTTAGGTCTGGCGGGCCAGCCCCAGCATTTT.

The chain employs TRBV10-3 and TRBJ2-7, with 12 nucleotides matching TRBD1. Unmatched junction bases numbered 10, after V lost 7 bases and J lost 6 bases. CDR1 is ENHRY and CDR2 is SYGVKD in the germline V gene. This CDR3 region has 15 residues. This CDR3 reads CAIKGQGATSVEQYF. In nucleotides, the CDR3 is TGTGCCATCAAGGGACAGGGGGCTACTTCGGTCGAGCAGTACTTC.

This clone was seen once. V is TRBV30 and J is TRBJ1-5; no clear D gene. V shed 2 bases and J shed 3 bases, with 5 bases lying between them. This CDR3 contains 12 residues. The V gene's germline CDR1 is GTSNPN and CDR2 SVGIG (reference sequence). The CDR3: CAWSRDNQPQHF. CDR3 DNA sequence: TGTGCCTGGAGTCGGGACAATCAGCCCCAGCATTTT.

This rearrangement joins TRBV5-4 to TRBJ1-6; unclear D gene. The CDR3 runs 13 residues. Trimming took 0 bases from V and 8 from J, leaving 6 bases between them. Germline assignment: CDR1 SGHNT and CDR2 YYREEE (reference sequence). CDR3 residues: CASSLAPDSPLHF. The DNA for the CDR3 is TGTGCCAGCAGCTTGGCACCGGATTCACCCCTCCACTTT.